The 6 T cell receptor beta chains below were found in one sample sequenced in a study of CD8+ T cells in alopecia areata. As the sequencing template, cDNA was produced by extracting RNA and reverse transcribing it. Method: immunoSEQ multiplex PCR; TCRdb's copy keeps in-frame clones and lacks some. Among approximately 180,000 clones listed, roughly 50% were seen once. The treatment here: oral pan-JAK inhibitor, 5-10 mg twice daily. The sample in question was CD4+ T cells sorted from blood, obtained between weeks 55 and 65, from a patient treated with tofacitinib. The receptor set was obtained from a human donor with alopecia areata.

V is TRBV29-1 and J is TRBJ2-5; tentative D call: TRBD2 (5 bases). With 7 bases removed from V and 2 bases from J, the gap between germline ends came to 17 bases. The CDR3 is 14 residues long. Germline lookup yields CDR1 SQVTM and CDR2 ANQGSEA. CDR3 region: CSATLGSAQETQYF. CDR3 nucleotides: TGCAGCGCTACACTAGGTTCCGCACAAGAGACCCAGTACTTC.

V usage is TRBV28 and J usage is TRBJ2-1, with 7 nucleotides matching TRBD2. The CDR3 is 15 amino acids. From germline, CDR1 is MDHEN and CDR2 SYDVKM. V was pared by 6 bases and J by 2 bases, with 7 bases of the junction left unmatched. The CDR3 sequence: CASSLGGTTYNEQFF. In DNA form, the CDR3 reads TGTGCCAGCAGCCTCGGGGGGACTACCTACAATGAGCAGTTCTTC.

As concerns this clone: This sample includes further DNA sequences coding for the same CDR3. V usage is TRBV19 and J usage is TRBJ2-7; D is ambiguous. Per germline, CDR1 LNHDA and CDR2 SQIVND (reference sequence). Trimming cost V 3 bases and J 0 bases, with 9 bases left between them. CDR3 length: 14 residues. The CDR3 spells CASSIGKSSYEQYF. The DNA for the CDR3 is TGTGCCAGTAGTATTGGTAAGAGCTCCTACGAGCAGTACTTC. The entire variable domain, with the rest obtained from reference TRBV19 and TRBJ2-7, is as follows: DGGITQSPKYLFRKEGQNVTLSCEQNLNHDAMYWYRQDPGQGLRLIYYSQIVNDFQKGDIAEGYSVSREKKESFPLTVTSAQKNPTAFYLCASSIGKSSYEQYFGPGTRLTVT.

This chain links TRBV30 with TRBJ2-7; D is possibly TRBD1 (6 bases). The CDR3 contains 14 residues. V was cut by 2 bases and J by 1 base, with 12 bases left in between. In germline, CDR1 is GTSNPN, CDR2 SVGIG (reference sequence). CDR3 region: CAWSPGTFSYEQYF. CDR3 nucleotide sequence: TGTGCCTGGAGTCCCGGGACATTTTCCTACGAGCAGTACTTC.

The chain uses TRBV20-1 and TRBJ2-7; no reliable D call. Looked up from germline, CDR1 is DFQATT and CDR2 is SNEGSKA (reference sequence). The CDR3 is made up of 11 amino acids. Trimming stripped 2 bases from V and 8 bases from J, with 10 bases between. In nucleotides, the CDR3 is TGCAGTGCTAGACTCGAAAACAAGCAGTACTTC. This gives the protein CSARLENKQYF.

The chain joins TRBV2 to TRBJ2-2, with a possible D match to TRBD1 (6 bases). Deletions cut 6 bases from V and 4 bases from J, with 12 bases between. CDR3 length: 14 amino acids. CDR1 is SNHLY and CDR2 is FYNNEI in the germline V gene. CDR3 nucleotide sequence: TGTGCCAGCAGATACAGGGTTGTCACCGGGGAGCTGTTTTTT. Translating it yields CASRYRVVTGELFF.